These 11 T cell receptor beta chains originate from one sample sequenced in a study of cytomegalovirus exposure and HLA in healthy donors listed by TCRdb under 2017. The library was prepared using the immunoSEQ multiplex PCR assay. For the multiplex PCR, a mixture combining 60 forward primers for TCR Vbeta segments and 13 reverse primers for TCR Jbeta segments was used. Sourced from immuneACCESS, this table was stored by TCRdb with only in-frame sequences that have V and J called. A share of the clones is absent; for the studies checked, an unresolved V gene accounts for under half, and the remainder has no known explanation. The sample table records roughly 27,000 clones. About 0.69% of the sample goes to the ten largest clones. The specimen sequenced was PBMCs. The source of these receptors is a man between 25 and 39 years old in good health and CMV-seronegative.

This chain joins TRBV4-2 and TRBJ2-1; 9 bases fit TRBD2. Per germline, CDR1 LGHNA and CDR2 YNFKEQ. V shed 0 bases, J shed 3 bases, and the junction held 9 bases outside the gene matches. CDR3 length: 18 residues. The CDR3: CASSQDPIAGAVYNEQFF. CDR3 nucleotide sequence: TGTGCCAGCAGCCAAGACCCCATAGCGGGAGCGGTCTACAATGAGCAGTTCTTC.

The CDR3 sequence is CASSFLGQGENEQFF. Here the CDR3 DNA reads TGTGCCAGCAGTTTTTTGGGACAGGGGGAGAATGAGCAGTTCTTC. This chain connects TRBV27 to TRBJ2-1, with 11 bases identical to TRBD1. The CDR3 is 15 amino acids. From germline, CDR1 is MNHEY and CDR2 SMNVEV (reference sequence). Germline trimming cut 3 bases from V and 7 bases from J; bases unmatched to any gene: 5.

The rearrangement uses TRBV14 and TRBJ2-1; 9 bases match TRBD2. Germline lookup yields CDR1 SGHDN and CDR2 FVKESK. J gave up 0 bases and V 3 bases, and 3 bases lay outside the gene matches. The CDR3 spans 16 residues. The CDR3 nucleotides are TGTGCCAGCAGCCAGGGGCGGGAGGGCTCCTACAATGAGCAGTTCTTC. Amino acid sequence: CASSQGREGSYNEQFF.

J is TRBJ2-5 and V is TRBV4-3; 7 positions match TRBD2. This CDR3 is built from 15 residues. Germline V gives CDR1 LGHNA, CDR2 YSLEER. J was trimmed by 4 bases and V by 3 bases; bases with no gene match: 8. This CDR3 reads CASSHGRGVGETQYF. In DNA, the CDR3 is TGCGCCAGCAGCCATGGCCGGGGGGTCGGAGAGACCCAGTACTTC.

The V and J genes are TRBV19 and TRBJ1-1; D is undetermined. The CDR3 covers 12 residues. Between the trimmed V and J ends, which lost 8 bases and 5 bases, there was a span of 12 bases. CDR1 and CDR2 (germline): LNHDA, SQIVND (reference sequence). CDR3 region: CASSYRNTEAFF. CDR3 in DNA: TGTGCCAGTTCGTACAGAAATACTGAAGCTTTCTTT.

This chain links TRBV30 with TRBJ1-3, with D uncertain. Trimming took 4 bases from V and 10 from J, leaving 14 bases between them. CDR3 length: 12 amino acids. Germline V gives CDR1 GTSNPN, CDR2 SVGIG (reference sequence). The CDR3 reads CAWTEVKSTIYF. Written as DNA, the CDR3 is TGTGCCTGGACTGAGGTGAAATCGACCATATATTTT.

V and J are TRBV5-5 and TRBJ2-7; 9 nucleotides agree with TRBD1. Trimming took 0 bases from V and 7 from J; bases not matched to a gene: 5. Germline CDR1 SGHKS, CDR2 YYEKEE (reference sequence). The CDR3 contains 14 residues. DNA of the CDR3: TGTGCCAGCAGCTTGGACAGGGGGCTGGGAGAGCAGTACTTC. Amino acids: CASSLDRGLGEQYF.

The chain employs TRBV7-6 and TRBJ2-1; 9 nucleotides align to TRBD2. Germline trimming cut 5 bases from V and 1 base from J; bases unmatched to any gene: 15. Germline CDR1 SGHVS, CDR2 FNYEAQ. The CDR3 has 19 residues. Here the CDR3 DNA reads TGTGCCAGCAGCGGGGCTCTGAGACTAGCGGCTGGATCCTACAATGAGCAGTTCTTC. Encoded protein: CASSGALRLAAGSYNEQFF. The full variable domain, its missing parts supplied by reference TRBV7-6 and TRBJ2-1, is GAGVSQSPRYKVTKRGQDVALRCDPISGHVSLYWYRQALGQGPEFLTYFNYEAQQDKSGLPNDRFSAERPEGSISTLTIQRTEQRDSAMYRCASSGALRLAAGSYNEQFFGPGTRLTVL.

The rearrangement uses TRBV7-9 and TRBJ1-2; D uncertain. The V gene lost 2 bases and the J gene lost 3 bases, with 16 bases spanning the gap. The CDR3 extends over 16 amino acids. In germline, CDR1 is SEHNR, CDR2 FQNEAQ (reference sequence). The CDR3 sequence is CASSLKPWAADYGYTF. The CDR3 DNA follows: TGTGCCAGCAGCTTAAAGCCTTGGGCCGCTGACTATGGCTACACCTTC.

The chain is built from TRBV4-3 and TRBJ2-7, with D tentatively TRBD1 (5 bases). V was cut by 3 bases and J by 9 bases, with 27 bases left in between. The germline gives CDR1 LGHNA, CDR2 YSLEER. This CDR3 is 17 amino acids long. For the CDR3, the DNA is TGCGCCAGCAGCCACAGGGTTAGCCACGAGAGACCGAATGGGCAGTACTTC. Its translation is CASSHRVSHERPNGQYF.

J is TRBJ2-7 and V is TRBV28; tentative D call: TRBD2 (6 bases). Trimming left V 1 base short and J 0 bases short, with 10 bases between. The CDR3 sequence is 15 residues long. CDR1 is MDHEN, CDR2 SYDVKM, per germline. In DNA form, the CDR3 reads TGTGCCAGCAGTTTATTGGTGGGAGGCTCCTACGAGCAGTACTTC. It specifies CASSLLVGGSYEQYF.